A selection of T cell receptor beta chains follows, all from one sample in a study of cytomegalovirus exposure and HLA in healthy donors. Produced via immunoSEQ multiplex PCR; TCRdb's table is partial and in-frame only. In the table there are around 150,000 clones, less than 9.5% of which are singletons. The sample comprised PBMCs. These TCRs come from a male donor in good health and CMV-seronegative. Both conserved end residues are part of each CDR3. Fields, in order: CDR3 protein, J gene, V gene.

cdr3_aa: CASSPQGQGNYEQFF
j_call: TRBJ2-1
v_call: TRBV7-2

cdr3_aa: CASSPDSLNTEAFF
j_call: TRBJ1-1
v_call: TRBV7-9

cdr3_aa: CASSYDWGELFF
j_call: TRBJ2-2
v_call: TRBV5-1

cdr3_aa: CASSLNGQGRNEKLFF
j_call: TRBJ1-4
v_call: TRBV7-9

cdr3_aa: CASSAQASGGVTSYNEQFF
j_call: TRBJ2-1
v_call: TRBV4-1

cdr3_aa: CASSQEDPEGEKLFF
j_call: TRBJ1-4
v_call: TRBV4-1

cdr3_aa: CASSTAFRGKNIQYF
j_call: TRBJ2-4
v_call: TRBV28

cdr3_aa: CASASSGITDTQYF
j_call: TRBJ2-3
v_call: TRBV2

cdr3_aa: CAWSVLAEHNEQFF
j_call: TRBJ2-1
v_call: TRBV30

cdr3_aa: CASSSPGGVETQYF
j_call: TRBJ2-5
v_call: TRBV5-1

cdr3_aa: CASGSGGVYEQYF
j_call: TRBJ2-7
v_call: TRBV10-2

cdr3_aa: CASSFFGGPREQYF
j_call: TRBJ2-7
v_call: TRBV6-1

cdr3_aa: CASSPTTDYEQYF
j_call: TRBJ2-7
v_call: TRBV18